This T cell receptor beta chain emerged from a study of T-cell memory formation after mild COVID-19. About the research overall: Largely donor-specific sequence clusters came from two donors. General study points: Later expanders leaned CD4+, whereas clones that contracted between day 15 and 85 were balanced CD4/CD8.

This clonotype was detected only a few times. Its specificity is not known. TCRdb analysed the 5' RACE reads with MiXCR anew, one entry per CDR3 protein. This sample has more than 150,000 distinct CDR3 sequences, with approximately 17% found just once. V shed 5 bases and J shed 2 bases, with 10 bases lying between them. There are 15 residues in the CDR3. The chain employs TRBV12-3 or TRBV12-4 and TRBJ1-6; TRBD1 is a possible D gene (5 bases). Sequenced material: PBMCs or a T cell subset sorted from them (not recorded which). The sequence came from a man aged 18-30 years who had mild COVID-19 (a few samples of this study predate the infection). Cell type and time point are not known. Written as DNA, the CDR3 is TGTGCCAGCAGTAGACAGAGAACCTATAATTCACCCCTCCACTTT. Translated: CASSRQRTYNSPLHF.